Following are 27 T cell receptor beta chains from one sample sequenced in a study of T cell clonality in common variable immunodeficiency. Study outcomes and limitations: Common variable immunodeficiency TCR beta sequences reportedly had fewer deletions and N-nucleotide insertions.

Assay used: immunoSEQ multiplex PCR; TCRdb lists only in-frame clones, some missing. The sample contains roughly 30,000 clones, none of them singletons. Their antigens remain unidentified. Sequenced: peripheral blood mononuclear cells. These TCRs come from a human donor with common variable immunodeficiency.

This clone was seen at least ten times. The read finishes 3 residues shy of the CDR3 end, and the germline J gene is used to complete it. The chain joins TRBV20-1 to TRBJ1-1, with TRBD1 identical over 11 bases. CDR1 and CDR2 (germline): DFQATT, SNEGSKA (reference sequence). The CDR3 contains 11 residues. CDR3 sequence: CSARGDRGAFF. The sequenced part of the CDR3 DNA is TGCAGTGCTAGAGGGGACAGGGGG.

Points on this clone: Sequencing ends 3 residues short of the CDR3 end; the germline J gene provides the rest. The V call is TRBV19, the J call TRBJ2-2; 7 bases are a match to TRBD2. After removal of 2 bases from V and 4 bases from J, the junction contained 4 bases not matched to a gene. Per germline, CDR1 LNHDA and CDR2 SQIVND (reference sequence). The CDR3 sequence is 15 residues long. CDR3 bases read: TGTGCCAGTAGTATACGGGGGAGGGCCACCGGGGAG. Protein sequence: CASSIRGRATGE. The full CDR3 reads CASSIRGRATGELFF.

As to this clone: The CDR3 end is not reached by the read, which stops 3 residues before it; the germline J gene fills it in. V usage is TRBV23-1 and J usage is TRBJ1-6; the match to TRBD1 covers 9 bases. TRBV23-1 is annotated as an ORF whose role is uncertain. CDR3 length equals 17 residues. After removal of 9 bases from V and 4 bases from J, the junction contained 13 bases not matched to a gene. The CDR3 spells CARQRDREGRYNSPLHF. The sequenced part of the CDR3 DNA is TGCGCCAGGCAGCGGGACAGGGAAGGTAGGTATAATTCACCC.

At least ten counts were recorded for this clone. The CDR3 end is not reached by the read, which stops 3 residues before it; the germline J gene fills it in. V is TRBV20-1 and J is TRBJ2-7; D is perhaps TRBD2 (5 bases). The germline V gene encodes CDR1 DFQATT and CDR2 SNEGSKA (reference sequence). The CDR3 extends over 14 amino acids. V lost 0 bases to trimming and J lost 0 bases, with 9 bases between them. CDR3 DNA, as far as it was read: TGCAGTGCTAGAGATGCCGGGGACTCCTACGAG. Translated, it gives CSARDAGDSYE. The entire CDR3 is CSARDAGDSYEQYF.

This clone was recorded at least ten times. The CDR3 is cut off 3 residues early in the read; its end comes from the germline J gene. The genes are TRBV5-1 and TRBJ2-7, with TRBD2 matching over 7 bases. Germline CDR1 and CDR2: SGHRS and YFSETQ. The CDR3 spans 14 residues. The V segment lost 5 bases and the J segment 5 bases; nucleotides outside the gene matches: 10. The CDR3 sequence is CASSLRTSFNEQYF. CDR3 DNA (partial): TGCGCCAGCAGTCTTAGGACTAGTTTTAACGAG. The variable domain in full, completed from reference TRBV5-1 and TRBJ2-7, reads KAGVTQTPRYLIKTRGQQVTLSCSPISGHRSVSWYQQTPGQGLQFLFEYFSETQRNKGNFPGRFSGRQFSNSRSEMNVSTLELGDSALYLCASSLRTSFNEQYFGPGTRLTVT.

The table lists this clone with many counts. With the read ending 3 residues before the CDR3 end, the germline J gene is used to fill in that end. This chain joins TRBV9 and TRBJ2-5, with 10 positions matching TRBD2. From germline, CDR1 is SGDLS and CDR2 YYNGEE. Losses at the gene ends were 2 bases for V and 5 bases for J; bases not matched to a gene: 9. The CDR3 has 16 residues. The sequenced CDR3 bases are TGTGCCAGCAGCGTTAACCCGGGACTAGCGTTTGAGACC. It codes for CASSVNPGLAFET. In full, the CDR3 reads CASSVNPGLAFETQYF.

Notes on this clone: The read is 3 residues too short to cover the CDR3 end, so that end is filled in from the germline J gene. The genes are TRBV18 and TRBJ2-6; no clear D. The CDR3 consists of 16 residues. The V gene's germline CDR1 is KGHSH and CDR2 LQKENI. V was pared by 2 bases and J by 4 bases, with 12 bases between. The CDR3 spells CASSPLPGAGANVLTF. The covered CDR3 bases are TGTGCCAGCTCACCATTGCCGGGTGCAGGGGCCAACGTC.

This clone came up a few times. The read is 3 residues too short to cover the CDR3 end, so that end is filled in from the germline J gene. The rearrangement links TRBV18 to TRBJ2-2; perhaps TRBD1 as D (6 bases). Germline CDR1 is KGHSH and CDR2 is LQKENI. Trimming stripped 3 bases from V and 2 bases from J, with 10 bases between. The CDR3 extends over 15 amino acids. The DNA read from the CDR3 is TGTGCCAGCTCACCCACACAGGGTAACACCGGGGAG. Its translation is CASSPTQGNTGE. From start to end, the CDR3 is CASSPTQGNTGELFF.

This clone came up many times. The same CDR3 can be traced to other DNA sequences in this sample. The sequenced part of the CDR3 DNA is TGCGCCAGCAGCTTCTCCGGGTCTGGAAACACC. Amino acid sequence: CASSFSGSGNT. The CDR3 as a whole reads CASSFSGSGNTIYF. The chain joins TRBV5-1 to TRBJ1-3, with no clear D. The CDR3 is cut off 3 residues early in the read; its end comes from the germline J gene. Per germline, CDR1 SGHRS and CDR2 YFSETQ. Trimming stripped 2 bases from V and 1 base from J, with 7 bases between. The CDR3 length is 14 residues.

This clone was recorded at least ten times. The read is 3 residues too short to cover the CDR3 end, so that end is filled in from the germline J gene. V usage is TRBV19 and J usage is TRBJ2-7; no firm D call. CDR3 length: 15 amino acids. From germline, CDR1 is LNHDA and CDR2 SQIVND (reference sequence). The V end lost 5 bases, the J end lost 3 bases, and 17 bases lay between the germline ends. The part of the CDR3 DNA that was read is TGTGCCAGTAGTTTACAGAGCCACCCCTTCTACGAG. Translating it yields CASSLQSHPFYE. The CDR3 reads in full as CASSLQSHPFYEQYF.

Turning to this clone: The read ends 3 residues early relative to the CDR3; the germline J gene fills the gap. V usage is TRBV2 and J usage is TRBJ1-1; perhaps TRBD1 as D (5 bases). The V end lost 3 bases, the J end lost 5 bases, and 16 bases lay between the germline ends. Germline CDR1 reads SNHLY; CDR2 reads FYNNEI. There are 15 residues in the CDR3. The CDR3 DNA, read in part, is TGTGCCAGCAGTGAGGTCATGGGGCTTGGGACTGAA. Translated: CASSEVMGLGTE. From start to end, the CDR3 is CASSEVMGLGTEAFF.

With regard to this clone: The sequenced fragment ends 3 residues before the CDR3 boundary, so the rest is inferred from the germline J gene. The rearrangement links TRBV7-2 to TRBJ2-7; 9 bases align to TRBD2. This CDR3 region has 15 residues. Germline assignment: CDR1 SGHTA and CDR2 FQGNSA. Trimming took 3 bases from V and 2 from J; bases not matched to a gene: 5. The sequenced part of the CDR3 DNA is TGTGCCAGCAGCTTGGCGGGACTAGCAACCTACGAG. This sequence encodes CASSLAGLATYE. The whole CDR3 protein reads CASSLAGLATYEQYF.

The table lists this clone with many counts. The read gets to within 3 residues of the CDR3 end, and the germline J gene fills in the rest. This rearrangement joins TRBV2 to TRBJ1-2; D may be TRBD1 (5 bases). The CDR3 has 13 residues. V was clipped by 7 bases and J by 4 bases, with 13 bases between them. Germline V lookup: CDR1 SNHLY, CDR2 FYNNEI. This chain's CDR3 is CASTRTDSYGYTF. CDR3 DNA (partial): TGTGCCAGCACTAGAACAGACAGCTATGGC.

This clone was detected ten times or more. The sequenced fragment ends 3 residues before the CDR3 boundary, so the rest is inferred from the germline J gene. This chain joins TRBV10-1 and TRBJ2-7; D is perhaps TRBD2 (5 bases). The CDR3 is 16 residues long. The V gene lost 6 bases and the J gene lost 3 bases, with 21 bases spanning the gap. Germline values: CDR1 WNHNN, CDR2 SYGVQD (reference sequence). The covered CDR3 bases are TGCGCCAGCAGAATACCATGGCGGGTTGGATACTACGAG. Its protein product is CASRIPWRVGYYE. The entire CDR3 is CASRIPWRVGYYEQYF.

Concerning this clone itself: The read terminates 3 residues before the CDR3 end, so the remaining end is supplied by the germline J gene. The rearrangement joins TRBV30 to TRBJ1-4, with TRBD1 as a possible D gene (5 bases). V was trimmed by 0 bases and J by 3 bases, leaving 8 bases between them. CDR1 is GTSNPN, CDR2 SVGIG, per germline (reference sequence). The CDR3 totals 14 residues. The covered CDR3 bases are TGTGCCTGGAGTGTGGGGGGTGCTAATGAAAAA. This codes for CAWSVGGANEK. The whole CDR3 protein reads CAWSVGGANEKLFF.

This clone was counted at least ten times. Partial CDR3 DNA: TGTGCCAGCTCACCAAGATTGGGACAGATCTACGAG. This translates into CASSPRLGQIYE. The CDR3 reads in full as CASSPRLGQIYEQYF. The chain recombines TRBV18 with TRBJ2-7, with 7 bases fitting TRBD1. The read comes to an end 3 residues before the CDR3 does, leaving the germline J gene to fill in the end. V trimming: 2 bases; J trimming: 3 bases; junction bases outside the gene matches: 7. The CDR3 contains 15 residues. CDR1 KGHSH and CDR2 LQKENI come from the germline V gene.

This clone was counted at least ten times. The CDR3 goes on 3 residues after the read ends, and that part is filled in from the germline J gene. V and J are TRBV18 and TRBJ2-1; 10 nucleotides line up with TRBD2. In germline, CDR1 is KGHSH, CDR2 LQKENI. J gave up 8 bases and V 3 bases, and 13 bases lay outside the gene matches. This CDR3 is built from 17 residues. The CDR3: CASSPLPTSGKRDEQFF. CDR3 DNA (partial): TGTGCCAGCTCACCCCTACCTACTAGCGGGAAACGTGATGAG.

This clone was found many times. The read halts 3 residues ahead of the CDR3 end, with the missing end drawn from the germline J gene. The chain uses TRBV5-1 and TRBJ2-2; D is perhaps TRBD2 (6 bases). The length of the CDR3 is 13 residues. Germline V gene sequence: CDR1 SGHRS, CDR2 YFSETQ. V was cut by 4 bases and J by 8 bases, with 12 bases left in between. CDR3 DNA, as far as it was read: TGCGCCAGCAGCATGGGACTTCTTGGGGAG. Protein: CASSMGLLGE. The entire CDR3 is CASSMGLLGELFF.

This clone has more than one count but fewer than ten. The read ends 3 residues early relative to the CDR3; the germline J gene fills the gap. V gene TRBV19 combines with J gene TRBJ1-3; perhaps TRBD1 as D (5 bases). CDR1 is LNHDA, CDR2 SQIVND, per germline (reference sequence). Trimming took off 7 bases at V and 2 bases at J, with 18 bases between the two ends. This CDR3 comprises 16 residues. The CDR3 sequence is CASTLGGTLAGNTIYF. CDR3 DNA (partial): TGTGCCAGTACCTTGGGGGGAACCCTCGCTGGAAACACC.

This clone was detected many times. The sequence runs out 3 residues before the end of the CDR3; the remainder is reconstructed from the germline J gene. The chain joins TRBV19 to TRBJ2-2, with D unresolved. This CDR3 spans 14 amino acids. The germline V and J ends were trimmed by 7 bases and 9 bases, with 18 bases remaining between them. CDR1 is LNHDA and CDR2 is SQIVND in the germline V gene (reference sequence). The covered CDR3 bases are TGTGCCAGTATTCCTAGTTGGTCTCCCCGGGAG. Its translation: CASIPSWSPRE. The whole CDR3 reads CASIPSWSPRELFF.

This clone was observed at least ten times. The CDR3 is cut off 3 residues early in the read; its end comes from the germline J gene. The chain combines TRBV7-8 with TRBJ1-2, with D possibly matching TRBD1 (5 bases). The CDR3 totals 15 residues. The germline V gene has CDR1 SGHVS and CDR2 FQNEAQ. The germline V and J ends were trimmed by 6 bases and 4 bases, with 18 bases remaining between them. The DNA read from the CDR3 is TGTGCCAGCAGTTCAAGCAGAACAGGCTCCTATGGC. Amino acids: CASSSSRTGSYG. The CDR3, in full, reads CASSSSRTGSYGYTF. Based on the CDR3 plus reference TRBV7-8 and TRBJ1-2, the full variable domain is GAGVSQSPRYKVAKRGQDVALRCDPISGHVSLFWYQQALGQGPEFLTYFQNEAQLDKSGLPSDRFFAERPEGSVSTLKIQRTQQEDSAVYLCASSSSRTGSYGYTFGSGTRLTVV.

This clone has a count of ten or more. The missing CDR3 end, 3 residues past where the read stops, is filled in from the germline J gene. At the DNA level, this CDR3 is encoded by other sequences in the same sample as well. The rearrangement uses TRBV19 and TRBJ1-1; D is possibly TRBD1 (6 bases). Trimming took off 6 bases at V and 4 bases at J, with 21 bases between the two ends. This CDR3 contains 16 residues. Germline CDR1 and CDR2: LNHDA and SQIVND (reference sequence). The CDR3 loop is CASSPQPTGLGTEAFF. Incomplete CDR3 DNA: TGTGCCAGTAGCCCACAACCCACAGGGCTTGGCACTGAA.

At least ten counts were recorded for this clone. It is unclear where the CDR3 begins or ends on the DNA, so no DNA is shown, and the CDR3 is as TCRdb lists it. J is TRBJ1-5 and V is TRBV19; the tabulated D call, TRBD1-2, remains unverified against the DNA. Termini included, the CDR3 measures 14 amino acids. The germline gives CDR1 LNHDA, CDR2 SQIVND (reference sequence). This chain's CDR3 is CASTSGVRGQPQHF.

In its sample, this clone was seen many times. With the read ending 3 residues before the CDR3 end, the germline J gene is used to fill in that end. This chain uses TRBV6-1 with TRBJ2-6; maybe TRBD1 (5 bases). This CDR3 has 15 residues. V lost 1 base and J lost 2, with 6 bases in between. Germline loops: CDR1 MNHNS, CDR2 SASEGT. The sequenced CDR3 bases are TGTGCCAGCAGTGAAGGACAGCCTGGGGCCAACGTC. Protein product: CASSEGQPGANV. The whole CDR3 protein reads CASSEGQPGANVLTF.

For this clone: The read gets to within 3 residues of the CDR3 end, and the germline J gene fills in the rest. The V and J genes are TRBV7-8 and TRBJ1-2; D uncertain. Germline-derived CDR1 and CDR2 are SGHVS and FQNEAQ. The CDR3 extends over 14 amino acids. V was trimmed by 5 bases and J by 1 base, leaving 11 bases between them. The CDR3 sequence is CASSPLTSNYGYTF. The covered CDR3 bases are TGTGCCAGCAGCCCGCTGACAAGTAACTATGGC.

This clone was seen a handful of times. The read comes to an end 3 residues before the CDR3 does, leaving the germline J gene to fill in the end. V usage is TRBV5-5 and J usage is TRBJ2-1; 8 bases line up with TRBD2. The junction had 11 bases not matched to a gene; V was cut back by 3 bases and J by 9 bases. Germline CDR1 SGHKS, CDR2 YYEKEE (reference sequence). The CDR3 totals 15 residues. The covered CDR3 bases are TGTGCCAGCAGCTGGGGGATAGCGGGAACGGGTGAG. It yields the protein CASSWGIAGTGE. From start to end, the CDR3 is CASSWGIAGTGEQFF.

This clone was counted many times. Sequencing ends 3 residues short of the CDR3 end; the germline J gene provides the rest. V is TRBV11-2 and J is TRBJ2-3, with D unresolved. The CDR3 has 13 residues. Germline CDR1 and CDR2: SGHAT and FQNNGV. V lost 0 bases to trimming and J lost 6 bases, with 7 bases between them. CDR3 DNA, as far as it was read: TGTGCCAGCAGCTTAGATAGAACGGATACG. Translation: CASSLDRTDT. The entire CDR3 is CASSLDRTDTQYF. Based on the CDR3 plus reference TRBV11-2 and TRBJ2-3, the full variable domain is EAGVAQSPRYKIIEKRQSVAFWCNPISGHATLYWYQQILGQGPKLLIQFQNNGVVDDSQLPKDRFSAERLKGVDSTLKIQPAKLEDSAVYLCASSLDRTDTQYFGPGTRLTVL.